This T cell receptor beta chain was retrieved from a study of regulatory T cells in long-lasting Graves disease. TCR beta libraries were built with iRepertoire HTBI primers and Arm-PCR of CDR3 regions. TCRdb reprocessed the multiplex PCR reads via MiXCR and lists one record per CDR3 protein. Counted here are a few hundred thousand distinct CDR3 sequences, approximately 21% occurring once; the ten biggest clones make up roughly 7%. Indicated time point: persistent/refractory GD, antithyroid drugs over 5 years with positive TRAb. RNA isolated from PBMCs was used to make the TCR library. This clonotype was seen more than once but under ten times. The CDR3 covers 13 residues. V trimming: 6 bases; J trimming: 6 bases; junction bases outside the gene matches: 8. Germline loops: CDR1 DFQATT, CDR2 SNEGSKA (reference sequence).

This sample comprised peripheral blood mononuclear cells (PBMCs), obtained when the disease was refractory, from a patient treated with antithyroid drugs. The gene calls are TRBV20-1 and TRBJ2-7; 10 positions match TRBD2. This clonotype was obtained from a female donor with Graves disease. The CDR3 loop reads CSALWTSGVEQYF. The CDR3 region has the DNA TGCAGTGCGCTTTGGACTAGCGGAGTCGAGCAGTACTTC.